This T cell receptor beta chain appears in the sequencing data of a study of CD8 T cells in ankylosing spondylitis. As to this clonotype: The antigen is not known.

Germline-derived CDR1 and CDR2 are SGHNT and YYREEE (reference sequence). The CDR3 loop spans 16 amino acids. Losses at the gene ends were 2 bases for V and 1 base for J; bases not matched to a gene: 4. In making TCR beta libraries, quantitative 5'-RACE with molecular barcodes was used. TCRdb processed the 5' RACE reads anew with MiXCR; each CDR3 protein has one entry. The table includes more than 110,000 distinct CDR3 sequences, 6.5% to 8.5% detected once. Overall study findings and caveats: From matched ankylosing spondylitis synovial fluid, disease-linked clones were reportedly recovered at significantly enriched levels.

This clonotype originated in a male donor with ankylosing spondylitis. The sequenced sample was synovial fluid, either unsorted or a sorted T cell fraction (not recorded which). The chain carries TRBV5-4 and TRBJ2-1; 9 bases are shared with TRBD1. In DNA form, the CDR3 reads TGTGCCAGCAGCTTTGGCGGACAGGGGTCCTACAATGAGCAGTTCTTC. It encodes CASSFGGQGSYNEQFF.